The present T cell receptor beta chain was sequenced within a study of beta chain features in type 1 diabetes. About the study: Examination covered under 120 million sorted cells spanning all samples.

Findings and limits, study-wide: There was a moderate but significant shortening of TCRB CDR3s in all four CD4+ subsets of Type 1 diabetes patients. Patients' naive, central memory and regulatory TCRB repertoires appeared more alike than those of healthy donors.

The authors reverse transcribed all of the isolated RNA, so sequencing captured expressed TCRB transcripts. The table came from immunoSEQ multiplex PCR; TCRdb's copy has only in-frame clones and leaves some out. The sample has over 650,000 clones, roughly an eighth seen once. Concerning this clone itself: Its matching antigen is unknown.

The CDR3 is made up of 13 amino acids. CDR1 is LNHNV and CDR2 is YYDKDF in the germline V gene (reference sequence). The V segment lost 11 bases and the J segment 7 bases; nucleotides outside the gene matches: 10. Sequencing used naive CD4+ T cells from blood. The receptor was isolated from a man between 18 and 35 years old with type 1 diabetes. This chain joins TRBV15 and TRBJ2-2; 7 nucleotides align to TRBD1. CDR3 residues: CASRQGQYGELFF. The CDR3 DNA is TGTGCCTCACGACAGGGTCAATACGGGGAGCTGTTTTTT.